A single sample gave rise to the 22 T cell receptor beta chains below, sequenced in a study of long-term antiretroviral therapy in people with HIV. The assay used was immunoSEQ (version v3.0), run at survey level. Clones were read by immunoSEQ multiplex PCR, and TCRdb kept only the in-frame ones, dropping some. The data show around 32,000 clones, over 80% seen once. The sample consisted of unsorted PBMCs, taken 3.2 years before starting antiretroviral therapy. These receptors were obtained from a man aged 50 to 60 with HIV.

The CDR3 loop reads CASSPGTDTQYF. Written as DNA, the CDR3 is TGTGCCAGCAGCCCCGGCACAGATACGCAGTATTTT. The chain links TRBV7-2 to TRBJ2-3, with D unclear. Germline V gene lookup returns CDR1 SGHTA and CDR2 FQGNSA. This CDR3 spans 12 amino acids. The V and J ends lost 5 bases and 1 base respectively, with 4 bases between them.

The rearrangement uses TRBV9 and TRBJ2-1, with 9 bases identical to TRBD2. This CDR3 contains 15 residues. The germline V gene has CDR1 SGDLS and CDR2 YYNGEE. The junction had 10 bases not matched to a gene; V was cut back by 4 bases and J by 8 bases. The CDR3 reads CASSYSGSLSDEQFF. The CDR3 bases are TGTGCCAGCAGCTATAGCGGGAGTCTATCGGATGAGCAGTTCTTC.

The rearrangement links TRBV4-1 to TRBJ2-7; TRBD2 matches at 7 bases. The V gene end was trimmed by 1 base and the J gene end by 2 bases; junction bases not matched to a gene: 8. CDR1 MGHRA and CDR2 YSYEKL come from the germline V gene. CDR3 length: 16 residues. This CDR3 is CASSQALGAGTYEQYF. In DNA, the CDR3 is TGCGCCAGCAGCCAAGCCCTAGGAGCGGGAACCTACGAGCAGTACTTC.

The gene calls are TRBV7-9 and TRBJ2-5; 8 bases are shared with TRBD2. V gave up 2 bases and J gave up 1 base; unmatched junction bases: 6. Germline V lookup: CDR1 SEHNR, CDR2 FQNEAQ (reference sequence). CDR3 length equals 16 residues. The CDR3 DNA sequence: TGTGCCAGCAGCTTAAACGGCGGGGGGACCCAAGAGACCCAGTACTTC. The encoded protein is CASSLNGGGTQETQYF.

The chain is built from TRBV5-1 and TRBJ2-7, with TRBD2 identical over 7 bases. Losses at the gene ends were 4 bases for V and 4 bases for J; bases not matched to a gene: 8. The CDR3 is made up of 14 amino acids. Germline V gives CDR1 SGHRS, CDR2 YFSETQ. CDR3 residues: CASSRTREGYEQYF. The CDR3 DNA sequence: TGCGCCAGCAGCAGAACGAGGGAGGGGTACGAGCAGTACTTC.

CDR3 DNA sequence: TGTGCCAGCAGGACAGACAGGGACTATGGCTACACCTTC. Translation: CASRTDRDYGYTF. This chain links TRBV6-5 with TRBJ1-2, with TRBD1 identical over 7 bases. V lost 6 bases and J lost 3; bases outside the gene matches: 4. CDR1 is MNHEY and CDR2 is SVGAGI in the germline V gene. The CDR3 is made up of 13 amino acids.

The V call is TRBV6-5, the J call TRBJ2-1, with TRBD2 matching over 8 bases. There are 15 residues in the CDR3. Germline assignment: CDR1 MNHEY and CDR2 SVGAGI. V lost 7 bases to trimming and J lost 4 bases; unmatched junction nucleotides: 9. Written as DNA, the CDR3 is TGTGCCAGCACAAGACAGGCGGGGGGTTACAATGAGCAGTTCTTC. This codes for CASTRQAGGYNEQFF.

The rearrangement uses TRBV7-9 and TRBJ2-2, with D perhaps TRBD2 (6 bases). The CDR3 length is 18 residues. Germline-derived CDR1 and CDR2 are SEHNR and FQNEAQ (reference sequence). V was clipped by 3 bases and J by 0 bases, with 17 bases between them. CDR3 bases: TGTGCCAGCAGCTTCCCGCTGGGCGGGGATTCGAACACCGGGGAGCTGTTTTTT. This sequence encodes CASSFPLGGDSNTGELFF.

The J gene is TRBJ1-2, the V gene TRBV18; 7 nucleotides line up with TRBD1. After removal of 2 bases from V and 8 bases from J, the junction contained 11 bases not matched to a gene. The CDR3 loop spans 15 amino acids. CDR1 KGHSH and CDR2 LQKENI come from the germline V gene. CDR3 coding DNA: TGTGCCAGCTCACCAAGCGACAGGGCGGTGGTCGGCTACACCTTC. Its protein is CASSPSDRAVVGYTF.

CDR3 region: CASSQDISGGQDYGYTF. The DNA of the CDR3 is TGCGCCAGCAGCCAAGATATTTCAGGGGGCCAAGACTATGGCTACACCTTC. V usage is TRBV4-1 and J usage is TRBJ1-2, with TRBD1 matching over 8 bases. This CDR3 region has 17 residues. Trimming removed 0 bases from V and 3 bases from J; junction bases left unmatched: 9. Per germline, CDR1 MGHRA and CDR2 YSYEKL.

There are a few counts of this clone. The rearrangement uses TRBV5-1 and TRBJ2-2; perhaps TRBD1 as D (5 bases). Trimming took 0 bases from V and 6 from J, leaving 6 bases between them. The CDR3 extends over 13 amino acids. Looked up from germline, CDR1 is SGHRS and CDR2 is YFSETQ. This chain's CDR3 is CASSLDRSGELFF. The CDR3 DNA sequence: TGCGCCAGCAGCTTGGACAGGTCCGGGGAGCTGTTTTTT. The whole variable domain, remainder taken from reference TRBV5-1 and TRBJ2-2, is KAGVTQTPRYLIKTRGQQVTLSCSPISGHRSVSWYQQTPGQGLQFLFEYFSETQRNKGNFPGRFSGRQFSNSRSEMNVSTLELGDSALYLCASSLDRSGELFFGEGSRLTVL.

The chain uses TRBV6-6 and TRBJ1-4; no definite D call. Trimming removed 6 bases at V and 6 bases at J, with 17 bases between. Germline V gene data show CDR1 as MNHNY and CDR2 as SVGAGI (reference sequence). This CDR3 spans 15 amino acids. The CDR3 DNA reads TGTGCCAGCAGCAGCCCGGCCCCGAGGGATGAAAAACTGTTTTTT. It specifies CASSSPAPRDEKLFF.

V is TRBV4-1 and J is TRBJ1-6; D uncertain. Germline assignment: CDR1 MGHRA and CDR2 YSYEKL. The V end was cut by 0 bases, the J end by 8 bases, with 8 bases between. The CDR3 is 14 residues long. CDR3 nucleotides: TGCGCCAGCAGCCAAGAGGTTTCCTATTCACCCCTCCACTTT. Translating gives CASSQEVSYSPLHF.

The V gene is TRBV5-1, the J gene TRBJ2-7, with D perhaps TRBD1 or TRBD2 (5 bases each). The CDR3 has 15 residues. The germline V gene encodes CDR1 SGHRS and CDR2 YFSETQ. V dropped 5 bases and J dropped 0 bases, with 15 bases sitting between them. CDR3 in DNA: TGCGCCAGCAGACCGGGGCCTCCGAGCTCCTACGAGCAGTACTTC. This translates into CASRPGPPSSYEQYF. The whole variable domain, remainder taken from reference TRBV5-1 and TRBJ2-7, is KAGVTQTPRYLIKTRGQQVTLSCSPISGHRSVSWYQQTPGQGLQFLFEYFSETQRNKGNFPGRFSGRQFSNSRSEMNVSTLELGDSALYLCASRPGPPSSYEQYFGPGTRLTVT.

The gene calls are TRBV19 and TRBJ2-4; TRBD2 agrees at 8 bases. CDR1 and CDR2 (germline): LNHDA, SQIVND (reference sequence). The CDR3 covers 15 residues. J lost 0 bases, V lost 4 bases, and 2 bases had no gene match. DNA of the CDR3: TGTGCCAGTAGTAGGCGGGGGGCAGCCAAAAACATTCAGTACTTC. This translates into CASSRRGAAKNIQYF.

Concerning this clone itself: The junction shows a germline mismatch at one end, possibly a read error. This chain connects TRBV5-7 to TRBJ2-7; the match to TRBD2 covers 7 bases. TRBV5-7 is reported as an ORF; its role is uncertain. The CDR3 spans 12 residues. The CDR3 is CASSLGGEEQYF. In nucleotides, the CDR3 is TGTGCCAGCAGTTTGGGGGGGGAAGAGCAGTACTTC.

The J gene is TRBJ2-5, the V gene TRBV5-4, with D tentatively TRBD1 (5 bases). The CDR3 runs 13 residues. Germline CDR1 SGHNT, CDR2 YYREEE (reference sequence). The V gene lost 3 bases and the J gene lost 5 bases, with 11 bases spanning the gap. The CDR3: CASSSDSRETQYF. Written as DNA, the CDR3 is TGTGCCAGCAGCTCCGACAGTAGGGAGACCCAGTACTTC.

The rearrangement joins TRBV10-1 to TRBJ2-7, with 7 bases identical to TRBD1. This CDR3 contains 14 residues. Germline assignment: CDR1 WNHNN and CDR2 SYGVQD (reference sequence). V gave up 3 bases and J gave up 6 bases; unmatched junction bases: 8. CDR3 sequence reads: CASSELQGIGEQYF. The CDR3 DNA reads as TGCGCCAGCAGTGAATTACAGGGGATCGGCGAGCAGTACTTC.

The chain links TRBV27 to TRBJ2-2, with TRBD1 identical over 9 bases. V dropped 4 bases and J dropped 1; count of bases not matched to a gene: 4. Germline CDR1 is MNHEY and CDR2 is SMNVEV (reference sequence). The CDR3 is 16 residues long. The CDR3 region is CASSSLDRGNTGELFF. CDR3 DNA sequence: TGTGCCAGCAGTTCATTGGACAGGGGGAACACCGGGGAGCTGTTTTTT.

This chain links TRBV5-1 with TRBJ2-1, with TRBD2 as a possible D gene (5 bases). The CDR3 covers 13 residues. CDR1 and CDR2 (germline): SGHRS, YFSETQ. Trimming pared 0 bases from V and 7 bases from J, leaving 8 bases between. In DNA form, the CDR3 reads TGCGCCAGCAGCTTGGGGGGAGAAAATGAGCAGTTCTTC. Translating gives CASSLGGENEQFF.

The rearrangement uses TRBV27 and TRBJ2-1; D remains ambiguous. Germline V gene sequence: CDR1 MNHEY, CDR2 SMNVEV (reference sequence). The CDR3 totals 14 residues. Trimming took off 1 base at V and 9 bases at J, with 13 bases between the two ends. The chain's CDR3 is CASSLYGSRFEQFF. CDR3 bases: TGTGCCAGCAGTTTATACGGTTCGAGGTTTGAGCAGTTCTTC.

V is TRBV19 and J is TRBJ1-5; 9 bases match TRBD1. The CDR3 loop spans 15 amino acids. The germline V gene encodes CDR1 LNHDA and CDR2 SQIVND (reference sequence). Trimming cost V 6 bases and J 1 base; bases outside gene matches: 4. CDR3: CASSPGQGSNQPQHF. The CDR3 DNA follows: TGTGCCAGTAGCCCGGGACAGGGAAGCAATCAGCCCCAGCATTTT.